Below, 4 T cell receptor beta chains from the same sample are listed, as sequenced in a study of patients and donors after allogeneic stem cell transplantation. TCRdb passed the RT-PCR reads through MiXCR, listing each CDR3 protein once. The sample includes about 960,000 distinct CDR3 sequences, about a sixth of them seen just once. The sequenced sample consisted of blood, either unsorted or a sorted T cell fraction (not recorded which). These TCRs come from a human donor who was either an allogeneic HSCT recipient or a stem cell or donor lymphocyte infusion donor (not recorded which). It is not recorded whose cells these are; they may come from a transplant donor.

This clonotype was found a few times. The chain carries TRBV12-3 or TRBV12-4 and TRBJ1-1, with D unclear. V dropped 6 bases and J dropped 4 bases, with 15 bases sitting between them. The CDR3 extends over 14 amino acids. The CDR3 sequence is CASSPVRVATEAFF. The CDR3 bases are TGTGCCAGCAGCCCCGTACGGGTCGCCACTGAAGCTTTCTTT.

This clonotype was counted many times. At one boundary the junction diverges from the germline segment, which might be a read error. J is TRBJ2-1 and V is TRBV12-3 or TRBV12-4; D is unresolved. The CDR3 sequence is 11 residues long. CDR3 nucleotide sequence: TGTGCCAGCAGGTTAGAGAATGAGCAGTTCTTC. The encoded protein is CASRLENEQFF.

The table lists this clonotype with many counts. J is TRBJ2-3 and V is TRBV3-1; D remains ambiguous. The CDR3 has 13 amino acids. The V end lost 0 bases, the J end lost 6 bases, and 7 bases lay between the germline ends. Germline loops: CDR1 LGHDT, CDR2 YNNKEL (reference sequence). The chain's CDR3 is CASSQDGPDTQYF. DNA for the CDR3: TGTGCCAGCAGCCAAGATGGACCCGATACGCAGTATTTT.

The chain carries TRBV20-1 and TRBJ2-1; D remains ambiguous. In germline, CDR1 is DFQATT, CDR2 SNEGSKA (reference sequence). The CDR3 contains 12 residues. With 2 bases removed from V and 9 bases from J, the gap between germline ends came to 11 bases. The DNA for the CDR3 is TGCAGTGCTAGATTTCGCGCGGTTGAGCAGTTCTTC. Residues: CSARFRAVEQFF.